The 9 T cell receptor beta chains below were found in one sample sequenced in a study of early T cells in non-severe SARS-CoV-2 infection. TCRdb redid the calling of the 5' RACE reads with MiXCR, one entry per CDR3 protein. The sample carries tens of thousands of distinct CDR3 sequences, roughly 10% recorded once. Sequences were obtained from whole blood. These receptor sequences come from an adult who was a healthcare worker with PCR-confirmed SARS-CoV-2 infection or an uninfected control (not recorded which).

This sequence joins TRBV18 and TRBJ2-1; TRBD1 matches at 11 bases. The CDR3 contains 15 residues. CDR1 is KGHSH, CDR2 LQKENI, per germline. The ends lost 6 bases at V and 7 bases at J; junction bases unmatched: 8. CDR3 loop: CASSQGQGAPNEQFF. CDR3 nucleotide sequence: TGTGCCAGCTCGCAAGGACAGGGGGCGCCGAATGAGCAGTTCTTC.

At least ten counts were recorded for this clonotype. The rearrangement joins TRBV29-1 to TRBJ1-2; D may be TRBD1 (5 bases). CDR1 is SQVTM, CDR2 ANQGSEA, per germline. V was pared by 3 bases and J by 5 bases, with 7 bases between. The length of the CDR3 is 11 residues. The CDR3 loop reads CSVDRGYGYTF. The CDR3 DNA reads as TGCAGCGTTGACCGGGGGTATGGCTACACCTTC.

This clonotype appeared many times. The rearrangement links TRBV5-1 to TRBJ2-5; D is undetermined. Per germline, CDR1 SGHRS and CDR2 YFSETQ. The CDR3 extends over 12 amino acids. V lost 4 bases to trimming and J lost 1 base, with 5 bases between them. The CDR3 sequence: CASSPTQETQYF. The CDR3 region has the DNA TGCGCCAGCAGCCCCACCCAAGAGACCCAGTACTTC.

This clonotype was picked up many times. The chain uses TRBV7-9 and TRBJ1-6; D might be TRBD1 (5 bases). Germline loops: CDR1 SEHNR, CDR2 FQNEAQ (reference sequence). V lost 4 bases and J lost 6, with 16 bases in between. This CDR3 is built from 16 residues. The CDR3 loop is CASSSAGGLANSPLHF. Written as DNA, the CDR3 is TGTGCCAGCAGCTCCGCCGGGGGGTTAGCTAATTCACCCCTCCACTTT.

The chain is built from TRBV12-3 or TRBV12-4 and TRBJ1-6, with unresolved D. The CDR3 has 13 amino acids. The V and J ends lost 7 bases and 7 bases respectively, with 11 bases between them. The CDR3 sequence: CASTSDGNSPLHF. As DNA, the CDR3 is TGTGCCAGCACTTCAGACGGGAATTCACCCCTCCACTTT.

This clonotype was seen at least ten times. V usage is TRBV19 and J usage is TRBJ2-5; the D gene could be TRBD1 or TRBD2 (6 bases each). The CDR3 has 13 amino acids. With 4 bases removed from V and 1 base from J, the gap between germline ends came to 7 bases. Per germline, CDR1 LNHDA and CDR2 SQIVND (reference sequence). CDR3 DNA sequence: TGTGCCAGTAGTAAGGGGGGCCAAGAGACCCAGTACTTC. Its protein product is CASSKGGQETQYF.

There are many counts of this clonotype. This rearrangement joins TRBV6-5 to TRBJ2-1; D may be TRBD1 (5 bases). Germline CDR1 reads MNHEY; CDR2 reads SVGAGI. This CDR3 region has 14 residues. The V gene lost 0 bases and the J gene lost 7 bases, with 10 bases spanning the gap. The CDR3 DNA follows: TGTGCCAGCAGTTACTCTGTGGGGCTGAATGAGCAGTTCTTC. Translation gives CASSYSVGLNEQFF.

This clonotype was found many times. The chain has TRBV7-9 and TRBJ1-6; 9 bases are shared with TRBD1. Germline V gene data show CDR1 as SEHNR and CDR2 as FQNEAQ (reference sequence). V shed 5 bases and J 9 bases; nucleotides not matched to a gene: 8. The CDR3 contains 15 residues. For the CDR3, the DNA is TGTGCCAGCAGCGCACTGGGACAGGGAGGTTCACCCCTCCACTTT. It encodes CASSALGQGGSPLHF.

This clonotype was recorded at least ten times. This chain links TRBV18 with TRBJ1-5; D unclear. Germline V gene sequence: CDR1 KGHSH, CDR2 LQKENI. V was cut by 2 bases and J by 3 bases, with 5 bases left in between. CDR3 size: 13 residues. CDR3 coding DNA: TGTGCCAGCTCACCAGGGTTCAATCAGCCCCAGCATTTT. Amino acid sequence: CASSPGFNQPQHF.